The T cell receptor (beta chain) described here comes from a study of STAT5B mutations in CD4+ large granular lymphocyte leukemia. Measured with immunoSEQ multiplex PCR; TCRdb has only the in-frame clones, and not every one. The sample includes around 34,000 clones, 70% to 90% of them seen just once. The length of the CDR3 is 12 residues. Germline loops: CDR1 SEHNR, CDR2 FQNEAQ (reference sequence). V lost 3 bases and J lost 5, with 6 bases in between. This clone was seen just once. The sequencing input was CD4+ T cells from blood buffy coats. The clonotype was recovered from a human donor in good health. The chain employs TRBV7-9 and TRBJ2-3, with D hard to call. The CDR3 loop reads CASSFARDTQYF. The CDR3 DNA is TGTGCCAGCAGCTTCGCGAGAGATACGCAGTATTTT. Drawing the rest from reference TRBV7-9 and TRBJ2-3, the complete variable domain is DTGVSQNPRHKITKRGQNVTFRCDPISEHNRLYWYRQTLGQGPEFLTYFQNEAQLEKSRLLSDRFSAERPKGSFSTLEIQRTEQGDSAMYLCASSFARDTQYFGPGTRLTVL.